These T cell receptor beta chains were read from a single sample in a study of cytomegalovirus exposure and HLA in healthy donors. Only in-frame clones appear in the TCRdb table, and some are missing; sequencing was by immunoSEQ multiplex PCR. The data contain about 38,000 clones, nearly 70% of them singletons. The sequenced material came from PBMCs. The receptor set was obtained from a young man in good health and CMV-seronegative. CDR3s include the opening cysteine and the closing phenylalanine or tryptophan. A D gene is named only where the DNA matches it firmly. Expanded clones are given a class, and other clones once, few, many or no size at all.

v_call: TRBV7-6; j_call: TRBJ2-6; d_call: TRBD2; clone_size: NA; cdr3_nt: TGTGCCAGCAGCCCTCAAAGCGGGGGTCTCTCTGGGGCCAACGTCCTGACTTTC; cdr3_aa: CASSPQSGGLSGANVLTF
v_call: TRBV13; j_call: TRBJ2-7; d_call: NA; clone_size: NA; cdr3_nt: TGTGCCAGCAGCGCACCCGCGCTCTCCTACGAGCAGTACTTC; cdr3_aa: CASSAPALSYEQYF
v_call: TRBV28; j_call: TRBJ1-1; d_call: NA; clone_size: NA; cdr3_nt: TGTGCCAGCAGTTCCAGCAGGGTAACAGTTGCTGAAGCTTTCTTT; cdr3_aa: CASSSSRVTVAEAFF
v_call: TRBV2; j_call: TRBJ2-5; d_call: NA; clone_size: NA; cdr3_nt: TGTGCCAGCAGTTACGGTTCCGAGACCCAGTACTTC; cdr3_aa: CASSYGSETQYF
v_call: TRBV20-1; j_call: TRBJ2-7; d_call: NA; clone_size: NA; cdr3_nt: TGCAGTGGATCAGTCTCCTACGAGCAGTACTTC; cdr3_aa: CSGSVSYEQYF
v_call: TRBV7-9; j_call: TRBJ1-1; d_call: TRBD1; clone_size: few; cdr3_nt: TGTGCCAGCAGCCAACAGGGACAGCTGAACACTGAAGCTTTCTTT; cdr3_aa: CASSQQGQLNTEAFF
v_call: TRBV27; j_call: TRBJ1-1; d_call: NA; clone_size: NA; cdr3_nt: TGTGCCAGCGTTCGGGGGGGTGAAGCTTTCTTT; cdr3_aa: CASVRGGEAFF
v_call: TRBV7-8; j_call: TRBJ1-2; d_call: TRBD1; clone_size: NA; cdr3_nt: TGTGCCAGCAGCACCTCAAGGACAGGGTTGGGCTACACCTTC; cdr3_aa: CASSTSRTGLGYTF
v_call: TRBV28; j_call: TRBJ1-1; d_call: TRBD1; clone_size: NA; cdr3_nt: TGTGCCAGCAGTGGGGACAGGGGCTATGACACTGAAGCTTTCTTT; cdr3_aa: CASSGDRGYDTEAFF
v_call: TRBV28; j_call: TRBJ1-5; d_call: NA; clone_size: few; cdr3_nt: TGTGCCAGCAGTTTAGGACACAGCAATCAGCCCCAGCATTTT; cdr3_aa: CASSLGHSNQPQHF
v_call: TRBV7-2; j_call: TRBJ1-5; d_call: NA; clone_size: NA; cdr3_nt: TGTGCCAGCAGCTTCCAACAGGGCCCCCAGCCCCAGCATTTT; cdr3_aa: CASSFQQGPQPQHF
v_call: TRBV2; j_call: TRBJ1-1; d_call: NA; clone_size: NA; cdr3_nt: TGTGCCAGCAGCCGGAGGGGCGGGAGGAACACTGAAGCTTTCTTT; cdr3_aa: CASSRRGGRNTEAFF
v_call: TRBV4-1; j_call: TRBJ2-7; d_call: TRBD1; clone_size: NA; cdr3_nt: TGCGCCAGCAGCCAGGGATACCCAACAGGGGCCTACGAGCAGTACTTC; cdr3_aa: CASSQGYPTGAYEQYF
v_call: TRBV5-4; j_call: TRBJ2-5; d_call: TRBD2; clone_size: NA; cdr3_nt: TGTGCCAGCAGCTTGGTGCGGGGGGAATGGAAAGAGACCCAGTACTTC; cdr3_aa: CASSLVRGEWKETQYF
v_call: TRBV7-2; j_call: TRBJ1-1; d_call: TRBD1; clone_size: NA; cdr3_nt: TGTGCCAGCAGCTTAGATGGAGGGGGCTGGAGTGAAGCTTTCTTT; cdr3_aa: CASSLDGGGWSEAFF
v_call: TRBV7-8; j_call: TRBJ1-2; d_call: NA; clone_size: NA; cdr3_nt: TGTGCCAGCAGCTTAAGTAGAACTGTTAACTATGGCTACACCTTC; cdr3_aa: CASSLSRTVNYGYTF
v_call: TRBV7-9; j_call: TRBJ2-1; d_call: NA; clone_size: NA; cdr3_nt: TGTGCCAGCAGCTTAAGTCCCCCGGCGGATGAGCAGTTCTTC; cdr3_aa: CASSLSPPADEQFF
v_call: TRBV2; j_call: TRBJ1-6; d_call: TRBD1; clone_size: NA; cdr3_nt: TGTGCCAGCAGTCCAAGACAGGGGGTATATAATTCACCCCTCCACTTT; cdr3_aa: CASSPRQGVYNSPLHF
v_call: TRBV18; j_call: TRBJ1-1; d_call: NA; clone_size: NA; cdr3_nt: TGTGCCAGCTCCTCGGCGGCGCCACCTGAAGCTTTCTTT; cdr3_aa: CASSSAAPPEAFF